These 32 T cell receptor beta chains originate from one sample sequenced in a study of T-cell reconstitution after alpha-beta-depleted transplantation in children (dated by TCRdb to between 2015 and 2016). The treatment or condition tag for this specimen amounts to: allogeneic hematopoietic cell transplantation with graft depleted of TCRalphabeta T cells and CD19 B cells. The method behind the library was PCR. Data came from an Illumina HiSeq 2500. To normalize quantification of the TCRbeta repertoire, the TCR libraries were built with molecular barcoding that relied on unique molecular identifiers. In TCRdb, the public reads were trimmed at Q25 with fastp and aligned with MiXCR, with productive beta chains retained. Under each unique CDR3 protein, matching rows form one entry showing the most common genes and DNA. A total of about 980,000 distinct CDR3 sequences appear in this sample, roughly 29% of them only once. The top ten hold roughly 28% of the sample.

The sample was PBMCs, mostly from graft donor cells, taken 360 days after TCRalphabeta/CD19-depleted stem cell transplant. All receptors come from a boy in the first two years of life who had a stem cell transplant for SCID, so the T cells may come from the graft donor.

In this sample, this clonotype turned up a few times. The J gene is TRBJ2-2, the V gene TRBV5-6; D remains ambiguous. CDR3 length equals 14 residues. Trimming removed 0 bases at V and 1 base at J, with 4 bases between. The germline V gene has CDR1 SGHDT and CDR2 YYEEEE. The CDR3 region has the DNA TGTGCCAGCAGCTTGGAAGAGAACACCGGGGAGCTGTTTTTT. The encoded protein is CASSLEENTGELFF.

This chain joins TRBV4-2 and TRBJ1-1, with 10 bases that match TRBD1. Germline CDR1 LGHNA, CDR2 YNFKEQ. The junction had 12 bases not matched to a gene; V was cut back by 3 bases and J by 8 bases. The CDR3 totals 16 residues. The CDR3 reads CASSHKWGQGSREAFF. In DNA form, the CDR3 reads TGTGCCAGCAGCCACAAATGGGGACAGGGGTCCCGGGAAGCTTTCTTT.

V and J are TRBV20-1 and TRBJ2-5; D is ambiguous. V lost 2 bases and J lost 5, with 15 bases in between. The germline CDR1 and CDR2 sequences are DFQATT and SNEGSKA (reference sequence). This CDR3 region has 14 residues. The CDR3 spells CSARPPLGLETQYF. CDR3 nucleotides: TGCAGTGCTAGACCCCCCTTAGGGTTGGAGACCCAGTACTTC.

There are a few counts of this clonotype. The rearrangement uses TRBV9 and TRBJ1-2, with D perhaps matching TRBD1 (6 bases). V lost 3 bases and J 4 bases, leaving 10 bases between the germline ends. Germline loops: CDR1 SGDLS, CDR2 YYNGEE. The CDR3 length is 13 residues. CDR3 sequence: CASSARGGYGYTF. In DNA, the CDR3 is TGTGCCAGCAGCGCCAGGGGAGGCTATGGCTACACCTTC.

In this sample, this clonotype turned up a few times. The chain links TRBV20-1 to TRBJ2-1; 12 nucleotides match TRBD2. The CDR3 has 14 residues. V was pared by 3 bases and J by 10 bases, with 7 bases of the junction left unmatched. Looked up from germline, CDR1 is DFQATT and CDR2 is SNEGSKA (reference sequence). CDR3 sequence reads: CSASSSGGASEQFF. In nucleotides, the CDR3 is TGCAGTGCTAGTTCTAGCGGGGGGGCCAGCGAGCAGTTCTTC.

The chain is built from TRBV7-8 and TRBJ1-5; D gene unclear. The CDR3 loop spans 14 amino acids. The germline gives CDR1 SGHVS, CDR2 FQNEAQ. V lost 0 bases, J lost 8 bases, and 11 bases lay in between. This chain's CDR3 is CASSLAGRREPQHF. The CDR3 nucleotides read TGTGCCAGCAGCTTAGCAGGGCGGAGGGAGCCCCAGCATTTT.

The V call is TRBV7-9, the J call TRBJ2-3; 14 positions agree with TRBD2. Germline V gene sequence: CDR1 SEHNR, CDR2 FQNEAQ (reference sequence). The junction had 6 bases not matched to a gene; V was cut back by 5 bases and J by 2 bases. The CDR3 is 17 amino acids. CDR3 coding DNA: TGTGCCAGCAGCCCGACTAGCGGGGGGGAATTCACAGATACGCAGTATTTT. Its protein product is CASSPTSGGEFTDTQYF.

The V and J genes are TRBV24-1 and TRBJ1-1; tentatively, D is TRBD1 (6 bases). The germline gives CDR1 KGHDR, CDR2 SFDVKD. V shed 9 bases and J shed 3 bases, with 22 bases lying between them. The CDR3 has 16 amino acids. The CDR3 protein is CATPGQFLSVDTEAFF. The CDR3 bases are TGTGCCACCCCCGGACAGTTTTTATCAGTGGACACTGAAGCTTTCTTT.

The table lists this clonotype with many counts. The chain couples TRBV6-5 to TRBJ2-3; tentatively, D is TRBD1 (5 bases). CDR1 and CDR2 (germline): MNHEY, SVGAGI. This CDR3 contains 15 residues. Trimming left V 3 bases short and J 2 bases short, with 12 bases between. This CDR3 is CASSYRGRSTDTQYF. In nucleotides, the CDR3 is TGTGCCAGCAGTTATAGGGGCCGGTCCACAGATACGCAGTATTTT.

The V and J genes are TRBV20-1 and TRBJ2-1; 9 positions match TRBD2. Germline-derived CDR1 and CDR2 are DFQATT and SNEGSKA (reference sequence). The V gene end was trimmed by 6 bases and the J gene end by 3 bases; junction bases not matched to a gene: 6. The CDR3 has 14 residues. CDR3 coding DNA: TGCAGTGCCGGAGGGACTAGCTACTACAATGAGCAGTTCTTC. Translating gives CSAGGTSYYNEQFF.

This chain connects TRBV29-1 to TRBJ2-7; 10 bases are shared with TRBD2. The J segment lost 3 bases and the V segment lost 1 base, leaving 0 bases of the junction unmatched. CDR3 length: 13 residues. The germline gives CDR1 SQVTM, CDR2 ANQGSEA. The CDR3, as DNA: TGCAGCGTTGAAGTAGCGGGGGGCTACGAGCAGTACTTC. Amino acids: CSVEVAGGYEQYF.

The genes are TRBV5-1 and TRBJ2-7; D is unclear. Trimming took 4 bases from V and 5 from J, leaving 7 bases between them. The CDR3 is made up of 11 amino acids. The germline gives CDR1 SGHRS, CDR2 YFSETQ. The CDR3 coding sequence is TGCGCCAGCAGCGGAACGAACGAGCAGTACTTC. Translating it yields CASSGTNEQYF. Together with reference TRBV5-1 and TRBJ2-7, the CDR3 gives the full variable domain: KAGVTQTPRYLIKTRGQQVTLSCSPISGHRSVSWYQQTPGQGLQFLFEYFSETQRNKGNFPGRFSGRQFSNSRSEMNVSTLELGDSALYLCASSGTNEQYFGPGTRLTVT.

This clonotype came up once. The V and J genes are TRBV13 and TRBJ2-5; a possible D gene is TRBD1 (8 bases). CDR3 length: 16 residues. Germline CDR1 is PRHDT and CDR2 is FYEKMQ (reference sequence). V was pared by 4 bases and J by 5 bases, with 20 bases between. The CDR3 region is CASSSPNDRGGETQYF. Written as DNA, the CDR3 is TGTGCCAGCAGCTCCCCCAACGACAGGGGAGGGGAGACCCAGTACTTC.

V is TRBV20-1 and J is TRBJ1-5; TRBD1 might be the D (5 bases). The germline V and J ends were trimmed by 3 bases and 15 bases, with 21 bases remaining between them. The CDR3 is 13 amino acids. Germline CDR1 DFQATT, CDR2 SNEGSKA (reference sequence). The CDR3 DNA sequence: TGCAGTGCTAGTAACAGCCGTAGCGGAGGGGTGCATTTT. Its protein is CSASNSRSGGVHF.

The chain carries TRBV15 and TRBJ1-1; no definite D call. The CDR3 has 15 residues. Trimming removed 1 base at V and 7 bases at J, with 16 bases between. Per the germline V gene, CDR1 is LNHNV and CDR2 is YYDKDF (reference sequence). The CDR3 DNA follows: TGTGCCACCAGCAGAGTTATGGGGAAGATGGTTGAAGCTTTCTTT. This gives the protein CATSRVMGKMVEAFF.

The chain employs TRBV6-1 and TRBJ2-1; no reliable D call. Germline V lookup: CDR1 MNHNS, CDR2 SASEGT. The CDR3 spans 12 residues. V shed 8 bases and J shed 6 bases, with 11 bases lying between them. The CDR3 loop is CASHSESNEQFF. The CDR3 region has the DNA TGTGCCAGCCATTCAGAAAGCAATGAGCAGTTCTTC.

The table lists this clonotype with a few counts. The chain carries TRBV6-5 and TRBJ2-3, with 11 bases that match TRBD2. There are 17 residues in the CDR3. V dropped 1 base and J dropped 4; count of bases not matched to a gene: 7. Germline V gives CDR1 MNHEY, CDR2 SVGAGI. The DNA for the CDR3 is TGTGCCAGCAGTTACTGGTTAGCGGGGGGGCCTGCAGATACGCAGTATTTT. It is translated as CASSYWLAGGPADTQYF.

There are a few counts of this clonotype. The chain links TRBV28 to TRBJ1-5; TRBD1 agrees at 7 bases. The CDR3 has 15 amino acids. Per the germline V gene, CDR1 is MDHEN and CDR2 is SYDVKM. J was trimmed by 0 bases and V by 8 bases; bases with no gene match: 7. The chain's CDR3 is CASYTGDVSNQPQHF. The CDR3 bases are TGTGCCAGCTATACAGGGGACGTTAGCAATCAGCCCCAGCATTTT.

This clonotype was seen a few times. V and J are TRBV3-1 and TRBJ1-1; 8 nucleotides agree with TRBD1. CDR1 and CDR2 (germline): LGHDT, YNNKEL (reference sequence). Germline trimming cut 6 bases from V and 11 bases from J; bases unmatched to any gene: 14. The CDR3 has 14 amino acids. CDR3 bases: TGTGCCAGCAGGAGAAAAATGGGGACAGGCTCGGCTTTCTTT. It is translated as CASRRKMGTGSAFF.

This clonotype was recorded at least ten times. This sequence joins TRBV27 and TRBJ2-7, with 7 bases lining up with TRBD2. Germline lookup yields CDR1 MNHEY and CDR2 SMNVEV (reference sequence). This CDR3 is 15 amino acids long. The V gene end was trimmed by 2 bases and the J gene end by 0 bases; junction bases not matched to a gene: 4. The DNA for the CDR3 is TGTGCCAGCAGTTTACTGGGGGGGAGCTCCTACGAGCAGTACTTC. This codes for CASSLLGGSSYEQYF.

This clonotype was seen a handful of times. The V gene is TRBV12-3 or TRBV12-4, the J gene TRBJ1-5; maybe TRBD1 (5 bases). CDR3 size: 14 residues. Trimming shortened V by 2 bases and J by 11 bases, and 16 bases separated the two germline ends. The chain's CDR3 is CASSLRQDPGAQHF. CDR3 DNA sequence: TGTGCCAGCAGTTTACGGCAGGACCCGGGGGCCCAGCATTTT.

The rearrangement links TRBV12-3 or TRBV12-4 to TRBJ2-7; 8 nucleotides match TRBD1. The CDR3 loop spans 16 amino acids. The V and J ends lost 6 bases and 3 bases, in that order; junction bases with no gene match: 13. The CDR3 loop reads CASSHRSRDRYYEQYF. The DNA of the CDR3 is TGTGCCAGCAGCCATAGGAGCCGGGACAGGTACTACGAGCAGTACTTC.

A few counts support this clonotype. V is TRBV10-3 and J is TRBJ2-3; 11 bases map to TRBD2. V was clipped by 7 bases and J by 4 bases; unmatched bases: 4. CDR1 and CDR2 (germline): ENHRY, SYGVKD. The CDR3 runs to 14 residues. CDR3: CAITKTSGADTQYF. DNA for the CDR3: TGTGCCATCACTAAGACTAGCGGGGCAGATACGCAGTATTTT.

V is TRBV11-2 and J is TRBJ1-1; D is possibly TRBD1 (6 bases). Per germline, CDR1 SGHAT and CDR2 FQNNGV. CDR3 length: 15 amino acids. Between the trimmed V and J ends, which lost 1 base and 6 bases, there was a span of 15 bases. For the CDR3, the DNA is TGTGCCAGCAGCTTAGGTTCGACGGGGGGCCCTGAAGCTTTCTTT. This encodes CASSLGSTGGPEAFF.

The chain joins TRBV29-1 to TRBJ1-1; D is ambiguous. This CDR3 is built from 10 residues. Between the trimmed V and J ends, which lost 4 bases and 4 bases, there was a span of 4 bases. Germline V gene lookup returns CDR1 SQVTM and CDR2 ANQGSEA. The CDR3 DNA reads TGCAGCGTTGGGGTCACTGAAGCTTTCTTT. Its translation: CSVGVTEAFF. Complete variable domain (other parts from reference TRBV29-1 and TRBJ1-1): SAVISQKPSRDICQRGTSLTIQCQVDSQVTMMFWYRQQPGQSLTLIATANQGSEATYESGFVIDKFPISRPNLTFSTLTVSNMSPEDSSIYLCSVGVTEAFFGQGTRLTVV.

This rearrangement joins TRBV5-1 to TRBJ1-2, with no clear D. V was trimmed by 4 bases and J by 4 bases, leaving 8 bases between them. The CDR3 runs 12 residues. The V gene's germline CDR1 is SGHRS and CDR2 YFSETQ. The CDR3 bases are TGCGCCAGCAGCGAGGAGGGCTATGGCTACACCTTC. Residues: CASSEEGYGYTF.

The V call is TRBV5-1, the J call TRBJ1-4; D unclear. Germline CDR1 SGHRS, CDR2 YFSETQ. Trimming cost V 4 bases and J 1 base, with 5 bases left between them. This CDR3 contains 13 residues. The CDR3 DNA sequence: TGCGCCAGCAGCAGGTTAACTAATGAAAAACTGTTTTTT. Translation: CASSRLTNEKLFF.

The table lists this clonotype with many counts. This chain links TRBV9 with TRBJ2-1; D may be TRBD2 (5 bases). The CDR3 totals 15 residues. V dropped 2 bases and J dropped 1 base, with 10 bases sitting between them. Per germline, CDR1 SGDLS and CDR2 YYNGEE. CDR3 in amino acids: CASSVDGVSYNEQFF. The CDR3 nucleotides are TGTGCCAGCAGCGTTGACGGGGTTTCCTACAATGAGCAGTTCTTC. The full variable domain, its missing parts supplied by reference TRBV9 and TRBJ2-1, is DSGVTQTPKHLITATGQRVTLRCSPRSGDLSVYWYQQSLDQGLQFLIQYYNGEERAKGNILERFSAQQFPDLHSELNLSSLELGDSALYFCASSVDGVSYNEQFFGPGTRLTVL.

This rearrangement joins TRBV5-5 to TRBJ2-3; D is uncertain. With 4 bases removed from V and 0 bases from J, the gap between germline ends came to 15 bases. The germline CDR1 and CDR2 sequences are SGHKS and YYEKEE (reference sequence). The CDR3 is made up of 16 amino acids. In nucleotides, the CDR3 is TGTGCCAGCAGCGTTTTCAGCGTCTTTAGCACAGATACGCAGTATTTT. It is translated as CASSVFSVFSTDTQYF.

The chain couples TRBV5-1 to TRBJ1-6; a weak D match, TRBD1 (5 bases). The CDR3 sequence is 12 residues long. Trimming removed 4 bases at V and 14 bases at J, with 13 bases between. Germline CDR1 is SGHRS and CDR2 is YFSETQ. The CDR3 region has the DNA TGCGCCAGCAGCGAACCCGGGGGTTCCCTCCACTTT. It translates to CASSEPGGSLHF. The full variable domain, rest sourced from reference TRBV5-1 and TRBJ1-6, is KAGVTQTPRYLIKTRGQQVTLSCSPISGHRSVSWYQQTPGQGLQFLFEYFSETQRNKGNFPGRFSGRQFSNSRSEMNVSTLELGDSALYLCASSEPGGSLHFGNGTRLTVT.

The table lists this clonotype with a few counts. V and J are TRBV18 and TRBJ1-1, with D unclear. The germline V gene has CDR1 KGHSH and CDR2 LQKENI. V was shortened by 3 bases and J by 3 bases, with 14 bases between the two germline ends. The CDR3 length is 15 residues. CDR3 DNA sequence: TGTGCCAGCTCACCTCTTAAGGGATCATACACTGAAGCTTTCTTT. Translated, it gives CASSPLKGSYTEAFF.

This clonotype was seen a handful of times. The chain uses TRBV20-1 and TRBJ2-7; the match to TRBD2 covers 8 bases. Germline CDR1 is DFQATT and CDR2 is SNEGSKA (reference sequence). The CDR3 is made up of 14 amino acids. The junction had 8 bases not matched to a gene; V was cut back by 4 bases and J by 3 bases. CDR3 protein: CSATLRGALYEQYF. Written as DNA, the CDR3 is TGCAGTGCTACTTTGCGGGGGGCCCTCTACGAGCAGTACTTC.